Presented here are 9 T cell receptor beta chains from one specimen sequenced in a study of human thymus T cells. Repertoires were generated with immunoSEQ multiplex PCR, while TCRdb's copy carries only in-frame clones and drops some. This table holds about 46,000 clones, 95% found once. Sequencing input: blood. The receptors were gathered from a girl under three years old with a congenital heart defect but otherwise immunologically healthy.

This rearrangement joins TRBV10-3 to TRBJ2-4, with TRBD2 matching over 7 bases. The CDR3 has 12 amino acids. V trimming: 6 bases; J trimming: 7 bases; junction bases outside the gene matches: 3. CDR1 is ENHRY and CDR2 is SYGVKD in the germline V gene. The CDR3: CAISNSGNIQYF. The DNA of the CDR3 is TGTGCCATCAGCAATAGCGGGAACATTCAGTACTTC.

J is TRBJ1-5 and V is TRBV2, with D unclear. Germline assignment: CDR1 SNHLY and CDR2 FYNNEI. The CDR3 consists of 18 residues. V gave up 2 bases and J gave up 6 bases, with 23 bases separating them. CDR3 protein: CASSEHGLVWEISQPQHF. The CDR3 coding sequence is TGTGCCAGCAGTGAACACGGGTTGGTGTGGGAGATAAGTCAGCCCCAGCATTTT.

This sequence joins TRBV10-2 and TRBJ1-1; D call uncertain. Germline-derived CDR1 and CDR2 are WSHSY and SAAADI. The CDR3 runs to 15 residues. The V end lost 6 bases, the J end lost 2 bases, and 16 bases lay between the germline ends. The CDR3 sequence: CASRDQRLGNTEAFF. In nucleotides, the CDR3 is TGCGCCAGCAGAGACCAGAGGTTGGGAAACACTGAAGCTTTCTTT.

The chain joins TRBV15 to TRBJ2-1, with 7 bases that match TRBD2. This CDR3 has 17 residues. The V segment lost 1 base and the J segment 2 bases; nucleotides outside the gene matches: 8. Germline V gives CDR1 LNHNV, CDR2 YYDKDF (reference sequence). The CDR3: CATSRARLAETYNEQFF. The CDR3 DNA reads as TGTGCCACCAGCAGAGCACGGCTAGCGGAGACCTACAATGAGCAGTTCTTC.

The chain has TRBV7-2 and TRBJ2-1; the D gene could be TRBD1 or TRBD2 (5 bases each). The CDR3 covers 13 residues. The germline CDR1 and CDR2 sequences are SGHTA and FQGNSA. V lost 4 bases and J 6 bases, leaving 10 bases between the germline ends. CDR3 in DNA: TGTGCCAGCAGCTCCCTCGGGGCCAATGAGCAGTTCTTC. Protein product: CASSSLGANEQFF. Filled out from reference TRBV7-2 and TRBJ2-1, the complete variable domain reads GAGVSQSPSNKVTEKGKDVELRCDPISGHTALYWYRQSLGQGLEFLIYFQGNSAPDKSGLPSDRFSAERTGGSVSTLTIQRTQQEDSAVYLCASSSLGANEQFFGPGTRLTVL.

V and J are TRBV7-3 and TRBJ1-2; D remains ambiguous. CDR3 length: 17 amino acids. The germline V gene has CDR1 SGHTA and CDR2 FQGTGA. V lost 0 bases and J 5 bases, leaving 19 bases between the germline ends. Here the CDR3 reads CASSLTTSQPTLYGYTF. The CDR3 DNA reads as TGTGCCAGCAGCTTAACCACGAGCCAGCCCACTCTTTATGGCTACACCTTC.

CDR3 bases: TGCGCCAGCACACACATAGCGGGAGGGTCCTACAATGAGCAGTTCTTC. Its protein is CASTHIAGGSYNEQFF. The rearrangement uses TRBV4-3 and TRBJ2-1, with 11 bases identical to TRBD2. The CDR3 totals 16 residues. The ends lost 7 bases at V and 1 base at J; junction bases unmatched: 6. Germline assignment: CDR1 LGHNA and CDR2 YSLEER.

This rearrangement joins TRBV28 to TRBJ1-4, with TRBD1 as a possible D gene (6 bases). V dropped 6 bases and J dropped 4 bases, with 12 bases sitting between them. This CDR3 contains 14 residues. Germline CDR1 and CDR2: MDHEN and SYDVKM. CDR3 region: CASRAGQLNEKLFF. DNA of the CDR3: TGTGCCAGCAGGGCCGGACAGCTTAATGAAAAACTGTTTTTT.

This sequence joins TRBV5-1 and TRBJ1-2, with D maybe TRBD1 (6 bases). The CDR3 totals 14 residues. Germline V gives CDR1 SGHRS, CDR2 YFSETQ. Trimming cost V 10 bases and J 5 bases, with 21 bases left between them. The CDR3 spells CAGLRPGAPYGYTF. The DNA for the CDR3 is TGCGCCGGGCTGAGGCCAGGGGCCCCTTATGGCTACACCTTC. The full variable domain, with the rest looked up from reference TRBV5-1 and TRBJ1-2, is KAGVTQTPRYLIKTRGQQVTLSCSPISGHRSVSWYQQTPGQGLQFLFEYFSETQRNKGNFPGRFSGRQFSNSRSEMNVSTLELGDSALYLCAGLRPGAPYGYTFGSGTRLTVV.